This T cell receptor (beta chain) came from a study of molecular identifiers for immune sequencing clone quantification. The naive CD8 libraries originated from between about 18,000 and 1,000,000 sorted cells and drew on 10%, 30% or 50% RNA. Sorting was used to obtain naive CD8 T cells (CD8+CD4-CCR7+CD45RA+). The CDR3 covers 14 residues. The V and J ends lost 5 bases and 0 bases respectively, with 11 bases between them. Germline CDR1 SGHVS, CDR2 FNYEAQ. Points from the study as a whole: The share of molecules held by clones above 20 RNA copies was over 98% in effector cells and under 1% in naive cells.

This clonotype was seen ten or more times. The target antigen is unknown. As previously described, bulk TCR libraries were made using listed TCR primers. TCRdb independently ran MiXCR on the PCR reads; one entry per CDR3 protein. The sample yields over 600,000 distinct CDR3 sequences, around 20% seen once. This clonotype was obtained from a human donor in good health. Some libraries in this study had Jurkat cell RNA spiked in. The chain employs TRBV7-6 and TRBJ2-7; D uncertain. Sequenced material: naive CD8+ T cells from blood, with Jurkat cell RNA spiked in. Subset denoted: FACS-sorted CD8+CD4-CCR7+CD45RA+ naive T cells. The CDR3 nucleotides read TGTGCCAGCAGCCCCACACAGAGCTCCTACGAGCAGTACTTC. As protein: CASSPTQSSYEQYF.